The source of this T cell receptor (beta chain) is a study of cytomegalovirus exposure and HLA in healthy donors. The V gene's germline CDR1 is SGHRS and CDR2 YFSETQ. The CDR3 consists of 13 residues. The V and J ends lost 4 bases and 5 bases, in that order; junction bases with no gene match: 5. PCR amplification relied on 60 Vbeta primers (plus 13 Jbeta primers). Only in-frame clones appear in the TCRdb table, and some are missing; sequencing was by immunoSEQ multiplex PCR. In the table there are some 130,000 clones, around 9% of which are singletons. Study conclusions and caveats: HLA alleles showed associations with around 15,000 TCR beta sequences in a later analysis, at a 0.05 false discovery rate. Confirmation was obtained in vitro that a few CMV-associated chains are specific for CMV antigens. Altogether, 150 or so TCR beta chains were recorded as cytomegalovirus-associated.

As to this clone: Its specificity is unknown. This CDR3 is also generated by other DNA sequences in the sample.

This chain joins TRBV5-1 and TRBJ1-2; 7 bases fit TRBD1. The TCR sequence derives from a woman in her forties in good health and CMV-seropositive. Sequencing input: PBMCs. CDR3 coding DNA: TGCGCCAGCAGCCCTGGGACAGCTTATGGCTACACCTTC. Translating it yields CASSPGTAYGYTF.